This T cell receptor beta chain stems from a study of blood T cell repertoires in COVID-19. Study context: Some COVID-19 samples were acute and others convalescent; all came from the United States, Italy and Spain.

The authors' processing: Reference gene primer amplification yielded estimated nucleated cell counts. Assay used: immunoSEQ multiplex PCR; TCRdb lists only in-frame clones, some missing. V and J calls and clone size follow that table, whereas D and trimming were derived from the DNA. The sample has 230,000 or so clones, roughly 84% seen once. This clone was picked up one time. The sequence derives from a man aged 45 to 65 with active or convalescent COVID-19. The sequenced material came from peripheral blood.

This chain's CDR3 is CASSLRGGASETQYF. The CDR3, as DNA: TGTGCCAGCAGCTTACGCGGGGGGGCTTCAGAGACCCAGTACTTC. The V call is TRBV7-3, the J call TRBJ2-5; 9 bases line up with TRBD2. The CDR3 has 15 amino acids. Germline V gene sequence: CDR1 SGHTA, CDR2 FQGTGA. Germline trimming cut 2 bases from V and 4 bases from J; bases unmatched to any gene: 5.